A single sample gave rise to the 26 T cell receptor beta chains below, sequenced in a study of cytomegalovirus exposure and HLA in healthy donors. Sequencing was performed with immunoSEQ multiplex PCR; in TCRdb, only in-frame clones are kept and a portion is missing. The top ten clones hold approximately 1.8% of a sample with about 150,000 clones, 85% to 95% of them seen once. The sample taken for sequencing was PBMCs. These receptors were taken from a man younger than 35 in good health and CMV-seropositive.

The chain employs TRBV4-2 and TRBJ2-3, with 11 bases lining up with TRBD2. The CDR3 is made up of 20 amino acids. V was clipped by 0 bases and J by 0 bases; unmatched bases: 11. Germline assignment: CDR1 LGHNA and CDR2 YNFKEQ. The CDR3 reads CASSQDTLAGAQGSTDTQYF. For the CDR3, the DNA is TGTGCCAGCAGCCAAGATACACTAGCGGGAGCCCAGGGCAGCACAGATACGCAGTATTTT.

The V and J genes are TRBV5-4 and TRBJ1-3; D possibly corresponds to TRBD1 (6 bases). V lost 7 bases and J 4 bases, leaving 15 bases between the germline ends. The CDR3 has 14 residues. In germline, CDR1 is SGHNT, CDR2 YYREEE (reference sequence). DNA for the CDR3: TGTGCCAGCCATGCGCCGGGACAAGGAAACACCATATATTTT. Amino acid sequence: CASHAPGQGNTIYF.

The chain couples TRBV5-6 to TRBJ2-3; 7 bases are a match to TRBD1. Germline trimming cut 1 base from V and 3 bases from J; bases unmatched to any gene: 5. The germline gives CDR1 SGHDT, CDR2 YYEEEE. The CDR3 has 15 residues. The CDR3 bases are TGTGCCAGCAGCTTGTACAGGGGCCCTACAGATACGCAGTATTTT. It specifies CASSLYRGPTDTQYF.

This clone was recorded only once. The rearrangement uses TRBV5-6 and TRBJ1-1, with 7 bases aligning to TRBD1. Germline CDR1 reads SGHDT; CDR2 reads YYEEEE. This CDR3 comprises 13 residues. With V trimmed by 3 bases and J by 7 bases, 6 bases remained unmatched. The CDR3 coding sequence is TGTGCCAGCAGCTATGGGACAGAAATTGAAGCTTTCTTT. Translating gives CASSYGTEIEAFF.

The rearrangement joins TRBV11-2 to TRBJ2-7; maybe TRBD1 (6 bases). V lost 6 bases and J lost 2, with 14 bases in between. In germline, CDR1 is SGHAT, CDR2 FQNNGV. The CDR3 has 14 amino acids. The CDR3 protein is CASSLWDKAYEQYF. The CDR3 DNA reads TGTGCCAGCAGTTTGTGGGACAAAGCCTACGAGCAGTACTTC.

DNA of the CDR3: TGTGCCAGCAGTTTGGTTCCGGGAACTAACTATGGCTACACCTTC. Translated: CASSLVPGTNYGYTF. The rearrangement uses TRBV27 and TRBJ1-2; D unclear. V was cut by 3 bases and J by 0 bases, with 11 bases left in between. Germline V lookup: CDR1 MNHEY, CDR2 SMNVEV (reference sequence). This CDR3 contains 15 residues.

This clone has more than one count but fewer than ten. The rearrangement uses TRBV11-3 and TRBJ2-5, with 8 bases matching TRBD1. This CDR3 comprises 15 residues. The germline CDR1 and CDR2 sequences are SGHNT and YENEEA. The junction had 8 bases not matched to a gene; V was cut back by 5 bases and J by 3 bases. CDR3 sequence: CASSVGTGGEETQYF. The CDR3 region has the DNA TGTGCCAGCAGCGTCGGGACAGGTGGGGAAGAGACCCAGTACTTC.

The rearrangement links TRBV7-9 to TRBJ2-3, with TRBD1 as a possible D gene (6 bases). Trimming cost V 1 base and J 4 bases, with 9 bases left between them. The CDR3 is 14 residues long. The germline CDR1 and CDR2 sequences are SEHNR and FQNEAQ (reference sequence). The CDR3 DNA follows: TGTGCCAGCAGCTTAGGGGCAGGGGCAGATACGCAGTATTTT. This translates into CASSLGAGADTQYF.

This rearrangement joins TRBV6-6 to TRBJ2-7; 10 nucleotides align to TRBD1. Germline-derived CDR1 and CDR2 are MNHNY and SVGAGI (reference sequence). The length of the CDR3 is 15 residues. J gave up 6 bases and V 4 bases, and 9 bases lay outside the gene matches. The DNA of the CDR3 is TGTGCCAGCAGTTCCGTCCGGGACAGGGGTCGCGAGCAGTACTTC. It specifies CASSSVRDRGREQYF.

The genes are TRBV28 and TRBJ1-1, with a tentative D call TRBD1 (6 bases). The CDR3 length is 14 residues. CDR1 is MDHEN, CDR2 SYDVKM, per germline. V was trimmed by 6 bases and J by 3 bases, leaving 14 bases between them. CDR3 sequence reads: CASSPGAGDTEAFF. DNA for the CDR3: TGTGCCAGCAGCCCAGGGGCAGGGGACACTGAAGCTTTCTTT. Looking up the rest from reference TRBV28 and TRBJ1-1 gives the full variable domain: DVKVTQSSRYLVKRTGEKVFLECVQDMDHENMFWYRQDPGLGLRLIYFSYDVKMKEKGDIPEGYSVSREKKERFSLILESASTNQTSMYLCASSPGAGDTEAFFGQGTRLTVV.

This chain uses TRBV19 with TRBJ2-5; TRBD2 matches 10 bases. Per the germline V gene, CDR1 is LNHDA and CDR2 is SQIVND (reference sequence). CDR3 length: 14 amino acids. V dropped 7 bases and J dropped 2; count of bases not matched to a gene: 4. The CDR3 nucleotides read TGTGCCAGTAAACTAGCGGGATCGCAAGAGACCCAGTACTTC. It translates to CASKLAGSQETQYF.

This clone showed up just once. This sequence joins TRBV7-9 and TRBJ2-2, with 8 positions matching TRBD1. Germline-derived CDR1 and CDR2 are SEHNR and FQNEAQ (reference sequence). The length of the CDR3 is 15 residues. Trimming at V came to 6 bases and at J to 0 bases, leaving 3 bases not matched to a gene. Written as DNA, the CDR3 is TGTGCCAGCAGTGGGGACAGGACGAACACCGGGGAGCTGTTTTTT. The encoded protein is CASSGDRTNTGELFF.

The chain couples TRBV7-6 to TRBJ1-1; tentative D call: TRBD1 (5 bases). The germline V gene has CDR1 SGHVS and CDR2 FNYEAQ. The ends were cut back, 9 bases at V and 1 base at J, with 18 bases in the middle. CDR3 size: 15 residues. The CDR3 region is CASSFRASGNTEAFF. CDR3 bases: TGTGCCAGTTCCTTCAGGGCCTCGGGGAACACTGAAGCTTTCTTT.

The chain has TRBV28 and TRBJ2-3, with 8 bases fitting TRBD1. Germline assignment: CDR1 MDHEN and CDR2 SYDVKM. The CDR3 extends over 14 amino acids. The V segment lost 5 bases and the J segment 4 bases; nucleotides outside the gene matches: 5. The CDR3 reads CASSRQGSADTQYF. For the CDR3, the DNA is TGTGCCAGCAGTCGACAGGGGTCGGCAGATACGCAGTATTTT.

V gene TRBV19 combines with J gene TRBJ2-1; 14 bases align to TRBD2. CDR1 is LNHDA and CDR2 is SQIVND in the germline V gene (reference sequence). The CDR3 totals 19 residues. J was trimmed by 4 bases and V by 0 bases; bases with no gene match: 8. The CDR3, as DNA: TGTGCCAGTAGTATAGACACCGGGACTAGCGGGAGAAGGTACAATGAGCAGTTCTTC. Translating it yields CASSIDTGTSGRRYNEQFF.

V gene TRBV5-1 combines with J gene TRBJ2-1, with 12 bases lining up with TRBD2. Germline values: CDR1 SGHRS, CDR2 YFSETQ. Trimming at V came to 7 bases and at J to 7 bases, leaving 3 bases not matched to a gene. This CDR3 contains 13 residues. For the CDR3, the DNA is TGCGCCAGCCAACTAGCGGGAGGTAATGAGCAGTTCTTC. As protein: CASQLAGGNEQFF. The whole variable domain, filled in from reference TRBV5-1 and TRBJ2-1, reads KAGVTQTPRYLIKTRGQQVTLSCSPISGHRSVSWYQQTPGQGLQFLFEYFSETQRNKGNFPGRFSGRQFSNSRSEMNVSTLELGDSALYLCASQLAGGNEQFFGPGTRLTVL.

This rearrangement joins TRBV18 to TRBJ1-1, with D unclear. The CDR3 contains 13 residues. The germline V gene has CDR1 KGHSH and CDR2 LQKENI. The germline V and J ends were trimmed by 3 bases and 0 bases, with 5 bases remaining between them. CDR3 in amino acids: CASSPRLNTEAFF. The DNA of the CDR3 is TGTGCCAGCTCACCCCGGTTGAACACTGAAGCTTTCTTT.

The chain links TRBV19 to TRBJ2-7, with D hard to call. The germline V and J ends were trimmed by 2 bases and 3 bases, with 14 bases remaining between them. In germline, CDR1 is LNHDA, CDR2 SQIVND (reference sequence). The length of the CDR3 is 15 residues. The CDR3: CASSIIAQSYYEQYF. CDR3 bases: TGTGCCAGTAGTATAATCGCACAGTCCTACTACGAGCAGTACTTC.

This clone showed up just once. DNA of the CDR3: TGCAGCGTTGGAACAGGGGAAACAGATACGCAGTATTTT. Its protein product is CSVGTGETDTQYF. The V call is TRBV29-1, the J call TRBJ2-3, with 7 positions matching TRBD1. The length of the CDR3 is 13 residues. Germline V lookup: CDR1 SQVTM, CDR2 ANQGSEA. V was clipped by 4 bases and J by 3 bases; unmatched bases: 4.

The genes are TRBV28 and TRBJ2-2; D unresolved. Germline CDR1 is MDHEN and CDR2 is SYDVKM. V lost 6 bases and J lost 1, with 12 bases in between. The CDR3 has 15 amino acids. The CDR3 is CASSLVLGNTGELFF. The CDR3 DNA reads TGTGCCAGCAGCCTCGTTCTAGGGAACACCGGGGAGCTGTTTTTT.

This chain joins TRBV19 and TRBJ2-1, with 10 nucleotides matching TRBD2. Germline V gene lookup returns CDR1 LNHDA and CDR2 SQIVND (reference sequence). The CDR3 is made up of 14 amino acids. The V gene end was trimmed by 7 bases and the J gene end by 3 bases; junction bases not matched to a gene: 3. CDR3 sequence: CASNLAGDYNEQFF. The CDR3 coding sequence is TGTGCCAGTAATCTAGCGGGAGACTACAATGAGCAGTTCTTC.

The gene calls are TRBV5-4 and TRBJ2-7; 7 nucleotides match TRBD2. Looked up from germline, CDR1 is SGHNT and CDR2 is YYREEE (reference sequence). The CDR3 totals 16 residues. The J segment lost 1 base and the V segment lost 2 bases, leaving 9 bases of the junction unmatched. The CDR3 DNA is TGTGCCAGCAGCTTACCCCGGGCGGGAGAATCCTACGAGCAGTACTTC. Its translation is CASSLPRAGESYEQYF.

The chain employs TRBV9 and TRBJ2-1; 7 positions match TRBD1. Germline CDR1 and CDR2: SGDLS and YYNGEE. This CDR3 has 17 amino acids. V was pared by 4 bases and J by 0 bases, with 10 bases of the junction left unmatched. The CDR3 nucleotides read TGTGCCAGCAGCTTCCGGACAGGCGCTAGCTCCTACAATGAGCAGTTCTTC. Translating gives CASSFRTGASSYNEQFF.

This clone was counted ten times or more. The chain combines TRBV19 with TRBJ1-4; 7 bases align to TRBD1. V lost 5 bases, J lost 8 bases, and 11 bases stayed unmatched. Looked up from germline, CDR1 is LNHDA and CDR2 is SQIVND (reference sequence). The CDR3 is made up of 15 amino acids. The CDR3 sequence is CASSLPQGVGEKLFF. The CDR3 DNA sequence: TGTGCCAGTAGTCTCCCCCAGGGGGTGGGAGAAAAACTGTTTTTT.

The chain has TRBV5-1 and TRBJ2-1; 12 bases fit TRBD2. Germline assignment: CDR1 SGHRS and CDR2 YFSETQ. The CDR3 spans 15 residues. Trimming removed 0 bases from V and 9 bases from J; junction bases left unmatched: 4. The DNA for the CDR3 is TGCGCCAGCAGCTTGGCGGGGACTAGCGGGCTTGAGCAGTTCTTC. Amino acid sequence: CASSLAGTSGLEQFF.

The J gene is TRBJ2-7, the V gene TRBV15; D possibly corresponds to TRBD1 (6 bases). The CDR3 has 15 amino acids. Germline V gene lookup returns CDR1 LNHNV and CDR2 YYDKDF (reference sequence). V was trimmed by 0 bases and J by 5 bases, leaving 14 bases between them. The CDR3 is CATSRDRTGIHEQYF. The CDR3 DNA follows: TGTGCCACCAGCAGAGATCGCACAGGGATCCACGAGCAGTACTTC.